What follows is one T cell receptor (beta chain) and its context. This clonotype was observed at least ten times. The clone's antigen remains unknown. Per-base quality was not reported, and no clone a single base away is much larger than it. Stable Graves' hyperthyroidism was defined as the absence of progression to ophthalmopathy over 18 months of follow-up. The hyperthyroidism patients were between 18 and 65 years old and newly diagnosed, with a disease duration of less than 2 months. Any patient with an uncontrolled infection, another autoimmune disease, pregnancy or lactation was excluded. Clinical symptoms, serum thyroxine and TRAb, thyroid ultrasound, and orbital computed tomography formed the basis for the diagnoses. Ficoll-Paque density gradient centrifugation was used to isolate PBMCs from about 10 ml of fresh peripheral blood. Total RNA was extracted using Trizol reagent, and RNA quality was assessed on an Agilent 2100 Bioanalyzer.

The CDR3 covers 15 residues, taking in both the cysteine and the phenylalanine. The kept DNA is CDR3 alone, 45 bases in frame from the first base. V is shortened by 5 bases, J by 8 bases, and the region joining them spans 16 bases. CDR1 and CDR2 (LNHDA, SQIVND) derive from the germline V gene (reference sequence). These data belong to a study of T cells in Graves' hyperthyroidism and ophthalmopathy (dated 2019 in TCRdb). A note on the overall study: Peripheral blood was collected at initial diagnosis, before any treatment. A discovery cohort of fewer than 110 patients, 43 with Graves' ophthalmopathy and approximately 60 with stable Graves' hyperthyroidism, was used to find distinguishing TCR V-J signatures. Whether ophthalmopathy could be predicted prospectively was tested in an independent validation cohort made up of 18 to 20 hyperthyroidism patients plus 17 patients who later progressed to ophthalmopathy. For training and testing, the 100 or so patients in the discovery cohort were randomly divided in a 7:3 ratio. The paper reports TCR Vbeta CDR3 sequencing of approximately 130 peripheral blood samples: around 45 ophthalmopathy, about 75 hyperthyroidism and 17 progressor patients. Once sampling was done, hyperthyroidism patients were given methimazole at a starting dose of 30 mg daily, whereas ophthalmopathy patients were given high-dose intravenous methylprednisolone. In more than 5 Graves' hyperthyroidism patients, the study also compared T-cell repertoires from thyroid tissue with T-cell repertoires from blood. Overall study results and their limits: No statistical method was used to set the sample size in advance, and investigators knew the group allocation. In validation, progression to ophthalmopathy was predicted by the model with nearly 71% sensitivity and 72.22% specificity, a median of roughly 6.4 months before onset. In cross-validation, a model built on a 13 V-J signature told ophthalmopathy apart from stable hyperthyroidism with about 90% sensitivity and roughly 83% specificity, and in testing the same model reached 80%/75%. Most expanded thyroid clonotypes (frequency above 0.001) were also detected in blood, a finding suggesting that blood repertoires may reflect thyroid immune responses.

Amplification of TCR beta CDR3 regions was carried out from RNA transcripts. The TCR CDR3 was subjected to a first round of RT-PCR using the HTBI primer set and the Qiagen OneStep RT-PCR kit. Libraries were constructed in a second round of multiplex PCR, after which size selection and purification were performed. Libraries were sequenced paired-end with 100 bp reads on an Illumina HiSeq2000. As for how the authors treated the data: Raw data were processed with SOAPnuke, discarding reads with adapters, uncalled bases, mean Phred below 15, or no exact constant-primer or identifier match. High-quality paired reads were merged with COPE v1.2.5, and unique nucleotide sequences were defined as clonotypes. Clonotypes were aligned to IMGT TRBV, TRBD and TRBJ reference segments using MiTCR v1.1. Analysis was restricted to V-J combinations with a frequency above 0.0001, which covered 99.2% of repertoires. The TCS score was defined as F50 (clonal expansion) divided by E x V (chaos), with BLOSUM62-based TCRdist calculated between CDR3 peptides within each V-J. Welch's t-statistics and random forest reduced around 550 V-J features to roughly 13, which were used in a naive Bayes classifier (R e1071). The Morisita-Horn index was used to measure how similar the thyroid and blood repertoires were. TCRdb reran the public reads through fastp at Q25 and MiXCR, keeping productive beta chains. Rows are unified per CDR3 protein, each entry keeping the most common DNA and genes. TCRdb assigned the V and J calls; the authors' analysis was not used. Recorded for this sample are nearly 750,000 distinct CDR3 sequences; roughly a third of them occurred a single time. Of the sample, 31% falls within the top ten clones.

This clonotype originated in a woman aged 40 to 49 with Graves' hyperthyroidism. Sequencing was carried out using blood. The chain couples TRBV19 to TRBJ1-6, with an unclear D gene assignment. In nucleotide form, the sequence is TGTGCCAGTAGTGGATCGGACGGGAGAGATTCACCCCTCCACTTT. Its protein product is CASSGSDGRDSPLHF.